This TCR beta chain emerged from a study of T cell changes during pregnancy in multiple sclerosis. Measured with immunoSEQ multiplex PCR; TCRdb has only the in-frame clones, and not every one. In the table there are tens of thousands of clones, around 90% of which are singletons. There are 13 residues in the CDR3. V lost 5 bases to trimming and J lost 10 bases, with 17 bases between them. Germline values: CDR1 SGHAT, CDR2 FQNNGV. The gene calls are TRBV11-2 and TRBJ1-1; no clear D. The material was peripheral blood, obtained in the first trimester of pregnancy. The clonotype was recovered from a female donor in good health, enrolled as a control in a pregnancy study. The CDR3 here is CASSPRPRGVAFF. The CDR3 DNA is TGTGCCAGCAGCCCTCGTCCCCGAGGCGTAGCTTTCTTT.